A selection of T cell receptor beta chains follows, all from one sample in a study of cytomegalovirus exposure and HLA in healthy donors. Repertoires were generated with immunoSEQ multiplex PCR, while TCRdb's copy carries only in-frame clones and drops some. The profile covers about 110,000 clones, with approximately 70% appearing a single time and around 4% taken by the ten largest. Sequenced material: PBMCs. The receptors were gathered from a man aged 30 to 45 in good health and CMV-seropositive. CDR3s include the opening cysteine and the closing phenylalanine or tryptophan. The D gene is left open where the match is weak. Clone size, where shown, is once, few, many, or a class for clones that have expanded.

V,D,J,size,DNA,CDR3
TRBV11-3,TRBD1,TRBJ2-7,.,TGTGCCAGCAGCCCCGGGACAGCCTACGAGCAGTACTTC,CASSPGTAYEQYF
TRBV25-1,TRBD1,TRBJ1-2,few,TGTGCCAGCAGTGAATCCCGGACAGGGGGCATCTATGGCTACACCTTC,CASSESRTGGIYGYTF
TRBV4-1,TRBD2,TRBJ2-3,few,TGCGCCAGCAGCCCGGGGGGAGTAGATACGCAGTATTTT,CASSPGGVDTQYF
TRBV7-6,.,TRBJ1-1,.,TGTGCCAGCAGCTTAGGCCAGGGTAAGAACACTGAAGCTTTCTTT,CASSLGQGKNTEAFF
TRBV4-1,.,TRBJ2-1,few,TGCGCCAGCAGCCAAGTCGAGAGCTCCTACAATGAGCAGTTCTTC,CASSQVESSYNEQFF
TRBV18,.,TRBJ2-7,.,TGTGCCAGCTCACCCCTAGGGGGTCGGTCCGAGCAGTACTTC,CASSPLGGRSEQYF
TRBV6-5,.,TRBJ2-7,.,TGTGCCAGCAGTTGGGGCCCTCCCTCCCAGTACGAGCAGTACTTC,CASSWGPPSQYEQYF
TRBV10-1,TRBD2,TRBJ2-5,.,TGCGCCAGCAGTGAACTAGCGGGAAATGAGACCCAGTACTTC,CASSELAGNETQYF
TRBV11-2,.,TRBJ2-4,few,TGTGCCAGCAGCTTAGATCTTAGCCGAATTCCCGGTACAGGGTGGAGCATTCAGTACTTC,CASSLDLSRIPGTGWSIQYF
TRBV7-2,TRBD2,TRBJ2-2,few,TGTGCCAGCAGCTTGGCGGGGGGGAACGGGGAGCTGTTTTTT,CASSLAGGNGELFF
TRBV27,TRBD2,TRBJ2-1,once,TGTGCCAGCAGGAAAGCGGGGGGCGTTTACAATGAGCAGTTCTTC,CASRKAGGVYNEQFF
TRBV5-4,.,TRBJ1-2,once,TGTGCCAGCAGCTTAACAGGGTGGTCCTATGGCTACACCTTC,CASSLTGWSYGYTF
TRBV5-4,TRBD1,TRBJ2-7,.,TGTGCCAGCAGCGGTCGGGACAGGATCGAGCAGTACTTC,CASSGRDRIEQYF
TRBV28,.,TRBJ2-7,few,TGTGCCAGCAGTTTGGGGCCCCGACCTTCGCCCTACGAGCAGTACTTC,CASSLGPRPSPYEQYF
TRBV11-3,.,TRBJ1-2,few,TGTGCCAGCAGCTCCGGGGGGGAGTATGGCTACACCTTC,CASSSGGEYGYTF
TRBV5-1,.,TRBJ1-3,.,TGCGCCAGCAGCTTGGCGGGTAAGGTGGCTGGAAACACCATATATTTT,CASSLAGKVAGNTIYF
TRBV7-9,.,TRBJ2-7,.,TGTGCCAGCAGCTTTAGGCAGGGTTCTCAAGAGCAGTACTTC,CASSFRQGSQEQYF
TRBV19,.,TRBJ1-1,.,TGTGCCACCGCCCTGGGCGGGACTGAAGCTTTCTTT,CATALGGTEAFF
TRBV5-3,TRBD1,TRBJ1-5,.,TGTGCCAGAAGCTACGGACAGGGCAATTATCAGCCCCAGCATTTT,CARSYGQGNYQPQHF
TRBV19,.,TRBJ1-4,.,TGTGCCAGTAGTGCGTCTCGAGCAACTAATGAAAAACTGTTTTTT,CASSASRATNEKLFF
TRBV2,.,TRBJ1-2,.,TGTGCCAGCGGGGGGAGGGGAGGTCATGGCTACACCTTC,CASGGRGGHGYTF
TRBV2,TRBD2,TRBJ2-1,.,TGTGCCAGCAGTGTTTTGACTAGCGGGGGGGATGAGCAGTTCTTC,CASSVLTSGGDEQFF
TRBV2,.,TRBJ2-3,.,TGTGCCAGCAGTGCGGGTCGAACAGATACGCAGTATTTT,CASSAGRTDTQYF
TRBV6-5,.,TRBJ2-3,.,TGTGCCAGCAGTTACTCGATCAGCGCAGATACGCAGTATTTT,CASSYSISADTQYF
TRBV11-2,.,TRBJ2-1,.,TGTGCCAGCAGCTTAAGATCCAGGGGCAATGAGCAGTTCTTC,CASSLRSRGNEQFF
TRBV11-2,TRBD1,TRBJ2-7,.,TGTGCCAGCAGCTTAACAGGGGCATCCTACGAGCAGTACTTC,CASSLTGASYEQYF
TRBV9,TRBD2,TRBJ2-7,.,TGTGCCAGCAGCGTCCGGCTAGCGGCGTCCGAGCAGTACTTC,CASSVRLAASEQYF
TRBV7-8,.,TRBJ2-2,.,TGTGCCAGCAGCTCAACTTTCACATCGGGCACCGGGGAGCTGTTTTTT,CASSSTFTSGTGELFF
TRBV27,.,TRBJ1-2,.,TGTGCCAGCAGTTGGGCGGGGGCAAGGAGTGGCTACACCTTC,CASSWAGARSGYTF
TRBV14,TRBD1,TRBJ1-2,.,TGTGCCAGCAGCCTACAGGGGATCTATGGCTACACCTTC,CASSLQGIYGYTF
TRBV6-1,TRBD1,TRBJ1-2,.,TGTGCCAGCAGTAGAGGACAGGTCTATGGCTACACCTTC,CASSRGQVYGYTF
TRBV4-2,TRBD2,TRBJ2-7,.,TGTGCCAGCAGCCAGGCGCAAGCGGGGGGTTACGAGCAGTACTTC,CASSQAQAGGYEQYF
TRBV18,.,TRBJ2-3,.,TGTGCCAGCTCACGGACATTAGGCACAGATACGCAGTATTTT,CASSRTLGTDTQYF
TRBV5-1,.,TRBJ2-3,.,TGCGCCAGCAGCTTGGCAGGGGTCGGCATGGATACGCAGTATTTT,CASSLAGVGMDTQYF
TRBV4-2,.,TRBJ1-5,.,TGTGCCAGCAGCCAAGTACAGAGCAATCAGCCCCAGCATTTT,CASSQVQSNQPQHF
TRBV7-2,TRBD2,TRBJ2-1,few,TGTGCCAGCAGCCCCCAGCGGGGGTCCTACAATGAGCAGTTCTTC,CASSPQRGSYNEQFF
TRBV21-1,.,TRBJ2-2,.,TGTGCCAGCAGCAAAGTACAGGAAAACACCGGGGAGCTGTTTTTT,CASSKVQENTGELFF
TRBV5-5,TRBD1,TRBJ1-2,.,TGTGCCAGCAGCTTGGGGACAGGCGGCTATGGCTACACCTTC,CASSLGTGGYGYTF
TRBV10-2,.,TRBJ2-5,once,TGCGCCAGCAGTGAGTCGAACAGCAACCAAGAGACCCAGTACTTC,CASSESNSNQETQYF
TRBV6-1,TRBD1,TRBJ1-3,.,TGTGCCAGCAGTGAAACATCCGGGACAGTTTACTCTGGAAACACCATATATTTT,CASSETSGTVYSGNTIYF
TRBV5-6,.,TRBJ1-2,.,TGTGCCAGCAGCTTGACGGTAGCTAACTATGGCTACACCTTC,CASSLTVANYGYTF
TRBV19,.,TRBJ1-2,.,TGTGCCAGTAGTATATCAGGGTACAACTATGGCTACACCTTC,CASSISGYNYGYTF
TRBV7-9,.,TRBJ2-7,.,TGTGCCGCAGGGCAGGGTAAGAACGAGCAGTACTTC,CAAGQGKNEQYF
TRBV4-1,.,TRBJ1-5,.,TGCGCCAGCAGCCACCCGGGTGAGAATCAGCCCCAGCATTTT,CASSHPGENQPQHF
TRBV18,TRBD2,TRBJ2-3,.,TGTGCCAGCTCACCGAATTTGGCGGGGGTGAGCACAGATACGCAGTATTTT,CASSPNLAGVSTDTQYF
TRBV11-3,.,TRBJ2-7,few,TGTGCCAGCAGCGTGGCCCCTTCCTACGAGCAGTACTTC,CASSVAPSYEQYF
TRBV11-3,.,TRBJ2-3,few,TGTGCCAGCACCAAGGGACGGGGGACGAGCACAGATACGCAGTATTTT,CASTKGRGTSTDTQYF
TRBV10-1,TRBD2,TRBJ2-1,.,TGCGCCAGCAGTGCCCGGACTAGGGTCTATGAGCAGTTCTTC,CASSARTRVYEQFF
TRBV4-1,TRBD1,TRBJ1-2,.,TGCGCCAGCAGCCTACCCGGGACAGAGCTCTATGGCTACACCTTC,CASSLPGTELYGYTF
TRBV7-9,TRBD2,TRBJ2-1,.,TGTGCCAGCAGCTCGGAGCGGGGGGACAATGAGCAGTTCTTC,CASSSERGDNEQFF
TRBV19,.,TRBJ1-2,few,TGTGCCAGTAGTATGTGGGACACCAACTATGGCTACACCTTC,CASSMWDTNYGYTF
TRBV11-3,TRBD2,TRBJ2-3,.,TGTGCCAGCAGCACGGGACTAGCGGGCACAGATACGCAGTATTTT,CASSTGLAGTDTQYF
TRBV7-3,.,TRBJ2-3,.,TGTGCCAGCAGCTCAGACAGGTGGGCAGATACGCAGTATTTT,CASSSDRWADTQYF